The present TCR beta chain was sequenced within a study of spatial heterogeneity in lung cancer. Study as a whole: The average appearance count of each unique TCR and UMI combination in raw reads was more than 9.5. General study results and limits: Relative to follow-up, resection was when ubiquitous expanded tumor TCRs appeared more in blood.

The sample holds many counts of this clonotype. Its antigen is not known. Mismatch with germline at one junction end may stem from a read error. Each CDR3 protein gets one entry after TCRdb re-called the 5' RACE reads with MiXCR. The sample has about 90,000 distinct CDR3 sequences; approximately 8.9% are singletons. Time point specified: sample taken at primary tumor resection. Whole RNA came from tumor, nontumor lung or frozen PBMC and was sequenced without being sorted. This CDR3 is built from 13 residues. Germline CDR1 and CDR2: LGHNA and YNFKEQ. The chain carries TRBV4-2 and TRBJ2-7, with D perhaps matching TRBD1 (6 bases). The sequences come from PBMCs, collected at surgery. The receptor's source is a male donor with early-stage non-small cell lung cancer. The CDR3 is CASSQAGVSEEYF. The CDR3 DNA reads as TGTGCCAGCAGCCAAGCAGGGGTGTCCGAGGAGTACTTC.